The entry below gives a single T cell receptor (beta chain) sequence along with its context. Its cognate antigen is unknown. This record comes from a study of persistence of HIV-infected CD4 T cells. The CDR3 is 15 residues long. Study-wide results and limits: Proviral oligoclonality tracked with TCR oligoclonality within the same sorted cells. Rare CMV-responding cells carrying HIV-1 proviruses were not analyzed separately for TCR.

Anti-CD3/anti-CD28 beads served as a nonspecific positive control stimulus. Responding CD4+ T cells were sorted by upregulation of both CD40 ligand and CD69. Suppressive ART was started during chronic HIV-1 infection in these adults. This was the immunoSEQ version 4 assay in survey mode. Repertoires were generated with immunoSEQ multiplex PCR, while TCRdb's copy carries only in-frame clones and drops some. In the table there are about 40,000 clones, about 87% of which are singletons. Source: CD4+ T cells sorted from PBMCs after approximately 18-hour stimulation, taken from a patient who received antiretroviral therapy. The TCR comes from an adult man with HIV who was CMV-seropositive. The V and J genes are TRBV7-5 and TRBJ2-3; the tabulated D call, TRBD2, remains unverified against the DNA. TRBV7-5 is listed as a pseudogene. The CDR3 DNA reads TGTGCCAGAAGCTTACCGGGACTAGTAAAAGATACGCAGTATTTT. As protein: CARSLPGLVKDTQYF.